This TCR beta chain was identified in a study of blood T cell repertoires in COVID-19. Study details: Collection of acute and convalescent COVID-19 samples took place in the United States, Italy and Spain. Nucleic acid was either cDNA or gDNA, and it came from T cells, B-cell-depleted T cells, or PBMCs.

Trimming cost V 0 bases and J 7 bases, with 11 bases left between them. Germline-derived CDR1 and CDR2 are SGDLS and YYNGEE. The CDR3 is 14 residues long. In the source study's methods: How many nucleated cells were present was estimated from reference gene primer amplification. Assay used: immunoSEQ multiplex PCR; TCRdb lists only in-frame clones, some missing. V and J calls and clone size are copied from that table; D and trimming were computed from the DNA. The sample has 150,000 to 200,000 clones, 86% seen once. The V and J genes are TRBV9 and TRBJ1-5, with D unresolved. This sequence was found in a man between 65 and 80 years old with acute or convalescent COVID-19. Specimen: peripheral blood. The CDR3: CASSVGWVEQPQHF. The CDR3 bases are TGTGCCAGCAGCGTAGGTTGGGTGGAGCAGCCCCAGCATTTT.